The rows below give T cell receptor beta chains drawn from one sample of a study of CD8+ T cells in alopecia areata. Here immunoSEQ multiplex PCR was the method, and the copy in TCRdb shows in-frame clones only, minus some. The sample includes hundreds of thousands of clones, under 80% of them seen just once. Material: CD4+ T cells sorted from blood, obtained at week 0. The receptors were gathered from a human donor with alopecia areata. Each CDR3 is given with its conserved first and last residue. Each record gives: V gene, J gene, clone size, D gene, CDR3 DNA, CDR3 protein. The D gene is left open where the match is weak. A clone size is listed for some rows: how often the clone was seen (once, few, many), or a class if it is expanded.

V: TRBV6-6
J: TRBJ2-1
size: NA
D: TRBD1
DNA: TGTGCCAGCAGTTACCGGACAGGGGAAAGGAATGAGCAGTTCTTC
CDR3: CASSYRTGERNEQFF

V: TRBV30
J: TRBJ2-4
size: once
D: NA
DNA: TGTGCCTGGAGTGGAGACAGGCATAACATTCAGTACTTC
CDR3: CAWSGDRHNIQYF

V: TRBV5-1
J: TRBJ2-1
size: once
D: NA
DNA: TGCGCCAGCAGCAAAGACCGAAACAATGAGCAGTTCTTC
CDR3: CASSKDRNNEQFF

V: TRBV10-3
J: TRBJ1-1
size: NA
D: NA
DNA: TGTGCCATCAGTGAAAGGCAGCGCACTGAAGCTTTCTTT
CDR3: CAISERQRTEAFF

V: TRBV5-4
J: TRBJ2-7
size: NA
D: TRBD1
DNA: TGTGCCAGCAGCCAGGACAGGGTTCCTACGCAGCAGTACTTC
CDR3: CASSQDRVPTQQYF

V: TRBV4-1
J: TRBJ1-5
size: once
D: NA
DNA: TGCGCCAGCAGCCATACTCCTCAGGGAACGGGCAATCAGCCCCAGCATTTT
CDR3: CASSHTPQGTGNQPQHF

V: TRBV19
J: TRBJ1-5
size: NA
D: TRBD1
DNA: TGTGCCAGTAAGGACAGGACCAATCAGCCCCAGCATTTT
CDR3: CASKDRTNQPQHF

V: TRBV9
J: TRBJ2-5
size: NA
D: NA
DNA: TGTGCCAGCAGCGTAGGGGGGATTCAAGAGACCCAGTACTTC
CDR3: CASSVGGIQETQYF

V: TRBV7-2
J: TRBJ2-7
size: NA
D: TRBD2
DNA: TGTGCCAGCAGCTTAGTGGTGACTAGCCTAACCTACGAGCAGTACTTC
CDR3: CASSLVVTSLTYEQYF

V: TRBV19
J: TRBJ2-1
size: NA
D: TRBD1
DNA: TGTGCCAGTAGTATTTACCCCGGGACAGGGGGCAATGAGCAGTTCTTC
CDR3: CASSIYPGTGGNEQFF

V: TRBV30
J: TRBJ1-2
size: NA
D: TRBD1
DNA: TGTGCCTGGAGAGACAGGGGAAGGGGCTATGGCTACACCTTC
CDR3: CAWRDRGRGYGYTF

V: TRBV7-2
J: TRBJ2-4
size: few
D: NA
DNA: TGTGCCACCGGGGGCTACGCCAAAAACATTCAGTACTTC
CDR3: CATGGYAKNIQYF

V: TRBV30
J: TRBJ2-1
size: few
D: NA
DNA: TGTGCCTGGGGGGCAGGAGGGTACAATGAGCAGTTCTTC
CDR3: CAWGAGGYNEQFF

V: TRBV11-2
J: TRBJ2-7
size: NA
D: NA
DNA: TGTGCCAGCACCCCCCGGGACAAAGGCTACGAGCAGTACTTC
CDR3: CASTPRDKGYEQYF

V: TRBV6-6
J: TRBJ1-5
size: NA
D: NA
DNA: TGTGCCAGCAGGGGACGACTACAGGGAGGGGATCAGCCCCAGCATTTT
CDR3: CASRGRLQGGDQPQHF

V: TRBV29-1
J: TRBJ2-5
size: few
D: TRBD1
DNA: TGCAGCGCACAGGGGCCACAAGAGACCCAGTACTTC
CDR3: CSAQGPQETQYF

V: TRBV10-3
J: TRBJ2-2
size: NA
D: TRBD2
DNA: TGTGCCACAACCTCGGGACTAGCGAACACCGGGGAGCTGTTTTTT
CDR3: CATTSGLANTGELFF

V: TRBV6-1
J: TRBJ1-2
size: NA
D: NA
DNA: TGTGCCAGCAGTGAAGCGCCAGGGTCCTATGGCTACACCTTC
CDR3: CASSEAPGSYGYTF

V: TRBV7-9
J: TRBJ1-2
size: NA
D: NA
DNA: TGTGCCAGCAGCTTAATGCAGAACTATGGCTACACCTTC
CDR3: CASSLMQNYGYTF

V: TRBV30
J: TRBJ2-7
size: NA
D: TRBD1
DNA: TGTGCCTGGACCCGACAGGGGCCCACCTACGAGCAGTACTTC
CDR3: CAWTRQGPTYEQYF

V: TRBV7-9
J: TRBJ2-7
size: NA
D: NA
DNA: TGTGCCAGCAGCTGGATAAAGAGCTCCTACGAGCAGTACTTC
CDR3: CASSWIKSSYEQYF

V: TRBV29-1
J: TRBJ1-1
size: NA
D: NA
DNA: TGCAGCGCCCAGACGAGGAACACTGAAGCTTTCTTT
CDR3: CSAQTRNTEAFF

V: TRBV7-3
J: TRBJ2-1
size: NA
D: TRBD2
DNA: TGTGCCAGCAGCCAGACGGGACTATACAATGAGCAGTTCTTC
CDR3: CASSQTGLYNEQFF

V: TRBV25-1
J: TRBJ1-1
size: NA
D: NA
DNA: TGTGCCAGCAGTGATTGGCAGAACACTGAAGCTTTCTTT
CDR3: CASSDWQNTEAFF

V: TRBV27
J: TRBJ2-7
size: NA
D: TRBD2
DNA: TGTGCCAGCAGTTCCACCATGACATACAGCGGGGCCTACGAGCAGTACTTC
CDR3: CASSSTMTYSGAYEQYF

V: TRBV9
J: TRBJ2-4
size: few
D: NA
DNA: TGTGCCAGCAGCGTAGGGGGGAAAAACATTCAGTACTTC
CDR3: CASSVGGKNIQYF

V: TRBV6-6
J: TRBJ2-4
size: NA
D: TRBD1
DNA: TGTGCCAGCACGGGGACAGGGGGCTTTGGCAAAAACATTCAGTACTTC
CDR3: CASTGTGGFGKNIQYF

V: TRBV29-1
J: TRBJ2-5
size: few
D: NA
DNA: TGCAGCGCAACAATGTACCAAGAGACCCAGTACTTC
CDR3: CSATMYQETQYF

V: TRBV5-1
J: TRBJ2-1
size: NA
D: NA
DNA: TGCGCCAGCAGCTTGGGGCCAGACAATGAGCAGTTCTTC
CDR3: CASSLGPDNEQFF

V: TRBV6-1
J: TRBJ2-6
size: NA
D: NA
DNA: TGTGCCAGCAGTGAATTTTCTGGGGCCAACGTCCTGACTTTC
CDR3: CASSEFSGANVLTF

V: TRBV6-5
J: TRBJ2-3
size: few
D: NA
DNA: TGTGCCAGCGGGAACGCGGGGGCCACAGATACGCAGTATTTT
CDR3: CASGNAGATDTQYF

V: TRBV9
J: TRBJ2-1
size: NA
D: NA
DNA: TGTGCCAGCAGCGCCGGACAGAGCTCCTACAATGAGCAGTTCTTC
CDR3: CASSAGQSSYNEQFF

V: TRBV18
J: TRBJ2-7
size: NA
D: NA
DNA: TGTGCCAGCTCAATAGACAGTAAAGTCTACGAGCAGTACTTC
CDR3: CASSIDSKVYEQYF

V: TRBV10-3
J: TRBJ1-5
size: once
D: NA
DNA: TGTGCCATCACGAATCAGATTAATCAGCCCCAGCATTTT
CDR3: CAITNQINQPQHF

V: TRBV6-5
J: TRBJ2-5
size: NA
D: TRBD1
DNA: TGTGCCAGCAGTTACTCGGGACAGAGACAAGAGACCCAGTACTTC
CDR3: CASSYSGQRQETQYF

V: TRBV23-1
J: TRBJ2-2
size: NA
D: TRBD1
DNA: TGCGCCAGCAGTCAATCCTCAGGGACAGGGATCAACACCGGGGAGCTGTTTTTT
CDR3: CASSQSSGTGINTGELFF

V: TRBV5-1
J: TRBJ1-6
size: once
D: NA
DNA: TGCGCCAGCAGCCCCGAGCCGACTCAAGGGAATAATTCACCCCTCCACTTT
CDR3: CASSPEPTQGNNSPLHF

V: TRBV4-2
J: TRBJ2-1
size: NA
D: TRBD2
DNA: TGTGCCAGCAGCCAAGATAGGACTAGCGGGGGGGCCGCGGATGAGCAGTTCTTC
CDR3: CASSQDRTSGGAADEQFF

V: TRBV29-1
J: TRBJ1-1
size: once
D: NA
DNA: TGCAGCGTTGGGGGGTTCGGAAACACTGAAGCTTTCTTT
CDR3: CSVGGFGNTEAFF

V: TRBV6-5
J: TRBJ2-7
size: NA
D: TRBD1
DNA: TGTGCCAGCAGTCTGCCGGGACAGCCCTACCAGCAGTACTTC
CDR3: CASSLPGQPYQQYF

V: TRBV2
J: TRBJ1-6
size: NA
D: NA
DNA: TGTGCCAGCAGTGAAGGGTTTTCACCCCTCCACTTT
CDR3: CASSEGFSPLHF

V: TRBV4-2
J: TRBJ2-5
size: few
D: NA
DNA: TGTGCCAGCAGCCAAGGGGGACTGTCCCAAGAGACCCAGTACTTC
CDR3: CASSQGGLSQETQYF

V: TRBV29-1
J: TRBJ1-4
size: NA
D: NA
DNA: TGCAGCGTTGGCTCAAGGTCCGGACATGAAAAACTGTTTTTT
CDR3: CSVGSRSGHEKLFF

V: TRBV7-2
J: TRBJ2-3
size: NA
D: NA
DNA: TGTGCCAGCAGCTTACACAAACTCAATACGCAGTATTTT
CDR3: CASSLHKLNTQYF